These 28 T cell receptor beta chains were sequenced from one sample in a study of human T cells and chemical hapten exposure. This sample's time point: patch test 3, about 24 weeks after DPC sensitization. Treatment reported: therapeutic diphenylcyclopropenone sensitization with weekly scalp DPC. TCRdb analysed the RACE reads with MiXCR anew, one entry per CDR3 protein. The data show some 84,000 distinct CDR3 sequences, with less than 14% seen just once and roughly 3.7% held by the top ten. Specimen: whole blood, collected in connection with sensitization to the hapten diphenylcyclopropenone (DPC). Receptor source: a woman in her forties or fifties with alopecia areata. Some clones in this sample may be carry-over from other donors' samples.

In regard to this clonotype: One base away lies a much larger clone, so this may be a sequencing read error. This chain joins TRBV7-9 and TRBJ2-7, with 7 bases fitting TRBD1. Germline V gene data show CDR1 as SEHNR and CDR2 as FQNEAQ (reference sequence). The CDR3 is 14 residues long. V lost 4 bases to trimming and J lost 3 bases; unmatched junction nucleotides: 6. The CDR3 region has the DNA TGTGCCAGCAGCTCGGGACAGTCCATCTACGAGCAGTACTTC. Translation: CASSSGQSIYEQYF. The full variable domain, its missing parts supplied by reference TRBV7-9 and TRBJ2-7, is DTGVSQNPRHKITKRGQNVTFRCDPISEHNRLYWYRQTLGQGPEFLTYFQNEAQLEKSRLLSDRFSAERPKGSFSTLEIQRTEQGDSAMYLCASSSGQSIYEQYFGPGTRLTVT.

The V and J genes are TRBV2 and TRBJ2-2; possibly TRBD2 for D (6 bases). The CDR3 has 19 residues. Germline V CDR1 and CDR2: SNHLY, FYNNEI. V gave up 6 bases and J gave up 1 base, with 24 bases separating them. The CDR3 bases are TGTGCCAGCAGCCGAAGGAGGGGCGGGCTAGCGAAGAACACCGGGGAGCTGTTTTTT. Translation gives CASSRRRGGLAKNTGELFF.

The rearrangement uses TRBV4-3 and TRBJ2-7, with TRBD1 identical over 10 bases. Germline CDR1 LGHNA, CDR2 YSLEER. The CDR3 covers 15 residues. After removal of 0 bases from V and 3 bases from J, the junction contained 2 bases not matched to a gene. The CDR3 DNA sequence: TGCGCCAGCAGCCAAGAGGGGACAGGGGTCTACGAGCAGTACTTC. Translated, it gives CASSQEGTGVYEQYF.

The sample holds a few counts of this clonotype. This chain connects TRBV11-1 to TRBJ2-1, with 14 bases matching TRBD2. V lost 5 bases and J lost 10; bases outside the gene matches: 10. This CDR3 has 16 residues. Germline values: CDR1 SGHAT, CDR2 FQDESV (reference sequence). CDR3 sequence: CASSARLAGGPREQFF. The CDR3, as DNA: TGTGCCAGCAGCGCTCGACTAGCGGGAGGGCCGCGGGAGCAGTTCTTC.

In its sample, this clonotype was seen many times. CDR3 in DNA: TGTGCCAGCAGTTACTCGGGGCAAGAGACCCAGTACTTC. Encoded protein: CASSYSGQETQYF. V is TRBV6-5 and J is TRBJ2-5; the D is unclear. The CDR3 has 13 residues. The germline V and J ends were trimmed by 0 bases and 2 bases, with 4 bases remaining between them. Germline V gene sequence: CDR1 MNHEY, CDR2 SVGAGI.

This clonotype has a count of ten or more. This chain connects TRBV12-3 or TRBV12-4 to TRBJ1-1; 10 nucleotides match TRBD1. The CDR3 is made up of 14 amino acids. Trimming removed 6 bases from V and 6 bases from J; junction bases left unmatched: 7. CDR3 nucleotide sequence: TGTGCCAGCAGGCTGACAGGGGGCGACGCTGAAGCTTTCTTT. Its translation: CASRLTGGDAEAFF.

A few counts support this clonotype. The rearrangement joins TRBV7-8 to TRBJ2-1, with a possible D match to TRBD2 (6 bases). The CDR3 contains 16 residues. V was trimmed by 0 bases and J by 4 bases, leaving 13 bases between them. Germline V lookup: CDR1 SGHVS, CDR2 FQNEAQ. This CDR3 reads CASSLARQGGYNEQFF. The CDR3 DNA reads TGTGCCAGCAGCTTAGCACGGCAGGGAGGTTACAATGAGCAGTTCTTC.

The table lists this clonotype with many counts. The chain links TRBV4-1 to TRBJ1-2, with a weak D call TRBD1 (6 bases). The CDR3 is made up of 16 amino acids. V lost 0 bases, J lost 8 bases, and 19 bases lay in between. In germline, CDR1 is MGHRA, CDR2 YSYEKL. CDR3 amino acids: CASSQEPGAALRGYTF. Here the CDR3 DNA reads TGCGCCAGCAGCCAAGAACCGGGGGCAGCTCTGAGGGGCTACACCTTC.

This clonotype was observed a handful of times. The V and J genes are TRBV6-5 and TRBJ2-7; D may be TRBD2 (6 bases). V lost 7 bases, J lost 4 bases, and 20 bases lay in between. Per the germline V gene, CDR1 is MNHEY and CDR2 is SVGAGI. The CDR3 is 15 amino acids. CDR3 loop: CASTPRGLASYEQYF. The DNA of the CDR3 is TGTGCCAGCACCCCACGGGGACTCGCGAGTTACGAGCAGTACTTC.

J is TRBJ2-1 and V is TRBV24-1; no firm D call. From germline, CDR1 is KGHDR and CDR2 SFDVKD. The CDR3 runs to 12 residues. Trimming removed 0 bases from V and 13 bases from J, with 9 bases in between. The chain's CDR3 is CATSDLKITQFF. The CDR3 DNA is TGTGCCACCAGTGATTTGAAGATTACCCAGTTCTTC.

The chain has TRBV4-1 and TRBJ2-1, with TRBD2 identical over 13 bases. The V segment lost 1 base and the J segment 8 bases; nucleotides outside the gene matches: 5. CDR1 and CDR2 (germline): MGHRA, YSYEKL. CDR3 size: 16 residues. The CDR3 protein is CASSQALAGGPDEQFF. CDR3 bases: TGCGCCAGCAGCCAAGCACTAGCGGGAGGGCCCGATGAGCAGTTCTTC.

Many counts were recorded for this clonotype. The chain is built from TRBV20-1 and TRBJ2-3; 7 bases agree with TRBD2. The V gene end was trimmed by 2 bases and the J gene end by 0 bases; junction bases not matched to a gene: 14. This CDR3 is 18 amino acids long. Germline CDR1 and CDR2: DFQATT and SNEGSKA (reference sequence). CDR3 sequence: CSARPLGTMGLSTDTQYF. As DNA, the CDR3 is TGCAGTGCTAGACCCCTAGGGACTATGGGGCTTAGCACAGATACGCAGTATTTT.

This clonotype was counted many times. The chain links TRBV4-1 to TRBJ2-1; 8 bases are a match to TRBD2. Trimming removed 1 base from V and 5 bases from J; junction bases left unmatched: 13. The CDR3 runs 18 residues. Germline V lookup: CDR1 MGHRA, CDR2 YSYEKL. CDR3 sequence (DNA): TGCGCCAGCAGCCAAGTTGACCTGGGGCTAGCGGGCCACAATGAGCAGTTCTTC. Translated, it gives CASSQVDLGLAGHNEQFF.

This clonotype was counted between two and nine times. The rearrangement links TRBV9 to TRBJ2-1; TRBD2 is a possible D gene (6 bases). The germline CDR1 and CDR2 sequences are SGDLS and YYNGEE. V lost 3 bases, J lost 4 bases, and 17 bases lay in between. The CDR3 spans 16 residues. This chain's CDR3 is CASSAPGTWGYNEQFF. CDR3 nucleotide sequence: TGTGCCAGCAGCGCGCCCGGGACTTGGGGGTACAATGAGCAGTTCTTC.

V usage is TRBV7-9 and J usage is TRBJ2-1; 10 positions match TRBD2. Germline V gene sequence: CDR1 SEHNR, CDR2 FQNEAQ (reference sequence). V shed 4 bases and J 5 bases; nucleotides not matched to a gene: 8. The CDR3 is made up of 16 amino acids. The CDR3 here is CASSSRTSGLHNEQFF. Here the CDR3 DNA reads TGTGCCAGCAGCTCTAGGACTAGCGGCCTTCACAATGAGCAGTTCTTC.

The chain carries TRBV7-2 and TRBJ2-6, with TRBD1 matching 10 bases. V shed 1 base and J 1 base; nucleotides not matched to a gene: 4. CDR3 size: 18 residues. Germline-derived CDR1 and CDR2 are SGHTA and FQGNSA. The CDR3 loop reads CASSLVGQGLSGANVLTF. The DNA for the CDR3 is TGTGCCAGCAGCTTAGTGGGACAGGGGTTGTCTGGGGCCAACGTCCTGACTTTC. The full variable domain, with the rest looked up from reference TRBV7-2 and TRBJ2-6, is GAGVSQSPSNKVTEKGKDVELRCDPISGHTALYWYRQSLGQGLEFLIYFQGNSAPDKSGLPSDRFSAERTGGSVSTLTIQRTQQEDSAVYLCASSLVGQGLSGANVLTFGAGSRLTVL.

This clonotype appeared a few times. This chain connects TRBV14 to TRBJ2-1; a possible D gene is TRBD1 (5 bases). The V end was cut by 3 bases, the J end by 2 bases, with 14 bases between. Germline-derived CDR1 and CDR2 are SGHDN and FVKESK. The CDR3 spans 16 residues. CDR3 sequence: CASSQMGLLAYNEQFF. Here the CDR3 DNA reads TGTGCCAGCAGCCAGATGGGGCTTTTGGCCTACAATGAGCAGTTCTTC.

The rearrangement uses TRBV20-1 and TRBJ2-3; 9 bases map to TRBD2. Germline-derived CDR1 and CDR2 are DFQATT and SNEGSKA (reference sequence). CDR3 size: 18 residues. V was clipped by 0 bases and J by 3 bases; unmatched bases: 13. The CDR3 nucleotides read TGCAGTGCTAGAGATAAGGCGGGACTAGCATTGGGAACAGATACGCAGTATTTT. It codes for CSARDKAGLALGTDTQYF.

This clonotype was seen many times. The chain links TRBV9 to TRBJ2-1, with 13 bases that match TRBD2. V lost 4 bases, J lost 8 bases, and 6 bases stayed unmatched. Per germline, CDR1 SGDLS and CDR2 YYNGEE. There are 15 residues in the CDR3. The CDR3 region has the DNA TGTGCCAGCAGCACGCGGACTAGCGGGAGTGATGAGCAGTTCTTC. It yields the protein CASSTRTSGSDEQFF. Looking up the rest from reference TRBV9 and TRBJ2-1 gives the full variable domain: DSGVTQTPKHLITATGQRVTLRCSPRSGDLSVYWYQQSLDQGLQFLIQYYNGEERAKGNILERFSAQQFPDLHSELNLSSLELGDSALYFCASSTRTSGSDEQFFGPGTRLTVL.

The rearrangement uses TRBV15 and TRBJ2-5; unclear D gene. The CDR3 spans 15 residues. CDR1 and CDR2 (germline): LNHNV, YYDKDF (reference sequence). The V end was cut by 3 bases, the J end by 3 bases, with 14 bases between. This CDR3 is CATSSTLGPEETQYF. Written as DNA, the CDR3 is TGTGCCACCAGCAGTACCCTAGGGCCTGAAGAGACCCAGTACTTC. The full variable domain, with the rest looked up from reference TRBV15 and TRBJ2-5, is DAMVIQNPRYQVTQFGKPVTLSCSQTLNHNVMYWYQQKSSQAPKLLFHYYDKDFNNEADTPDNFQSRRPNTSFCFLDIRSPGLGDTAMYLCATSSTLGPEETQYFGPGTRLLVL.

J is TRBJ2-3 and V is TRBV12-5; the D is unclear. The CDR3 loop spans 11 amino acids. Trimming shortened V by 4 bases and J by 10 bases, and 9 bases separated the two germline ends. In germline, CDR1 is LGHNT, CDR2 FRNRAP. The CDR3 DNA sequence: TGTGCTAGTGGTTCCGCCTCCCCGCAGTATTTT. Translation gives CASGSASPQYF.

This clonotype was recorded once. Since a much larger clone is just one base distant, this may be a read error. The chain recombines TRBV20-1 with TRBJ1-1; 8 positions agree with TRBD1. The J segment lost 5 bases and the V segment lost 6 bases, leaving 11 bases of the junction unmatched. This CDR3 spans 14 amino acids. CDR1 and CDR2 (germline): DFQATT, SNEGSKA (reference sequence). The CDR3 loop reads CSAPGQGCGTEAFF. For the CDR3, the DNA is TGCAGTGCCCCCGGACAGGGATGTGGAACTGAAGCTTTCTTT.

This clonotype was seen ten or more times. The J gene is TRBJ2-7, the V gene TRBV27; 10 bases are a match to TRBD1. The V gene end was trimmed by 5 bases and the J gene end by 3 bases; junction bases not matched to a gene: 4. The CDR3 contains 14 residues. Germline-derived CDR1 and CDR2 are MNHEY and SMNVEV (reference sequence). CDR3 DNA sequence: TGTGCCAGCAGTAAGACAGGGGGCTTCTACGAGCAGTACTTC. This translates into CASSKTGGFYEQYF.

There are a few counts of this clonotype. The chain joins TRBV28 to TRBJ2-1; D possibly corresponds to TRBD2 (6 bases). Germline assignment: CDR1 MDHEN and CDR2 SYDVKM. V was pared by 6 bases and J by 6 bases, with 18 bases between. This CDR3 region has 15 residues. CDR3 DNA sequence: TGTGCCAGCAGGGGATTAGCGGTACGGGGCAATGAGCAGTTCTTC. Its protein is CASRGLAVRGNEQFF.

The chain is built from TRBV9 and TRBJ2-3, with D uncertain. Deletions cut 0 bases from V and 4 bases from J, with 3 bases between. The CDR3 covers 12 residues. Germline-derived CDR1 and CDR2 are SGDLS and YYNGEE. The CDR3 bases are TGTGCCAGCAGCGTAGGCCCAGATACGCAGTATTTT. Translated: CASSVGPDTQYF.

At least ten counts were recorded for this clonotype. This sequence joins TRBV20-1 and TRBJ2-7; D perhaps matches TRBD1 (6 bases). The CDR3 consists of 16 residues. V lost 1 base, J lost 0 bases, and 16 bases lay in between. Germline-derived CDR1 and CDR2 are DFQATT and SNEGSKA (reference sequence). CDR3 DNA sequence: TGCAGTGCTAGAGGAGTGCAGGGGCGGAGCTCCTACGAGCAGTACTTC. The encoded protein is CSARGVQGRSSYEQYF.

This clonotype was seen at least ten times. The rearrangement uses TRBV28 and TRBJ2-7, with TRBD1 identical over 12 bases. The trim removed 6 bases at V and 1 base at J, leaving 13 bases unmatched. Germline V CDR1 and CDR2: MDHEN, SYDVKM. CDR3 length: 18 amino acids. CDR3 DNA: TGTGCCAGCAGCCCCCGACCGGGACAGGGGGCCGGGTCCTACGAGCAGTACTTC. Protein: CASSPRPGQGAGSYEQYF.

This clonotype was recorded at least ten times. The rearrangement uses TRBV19 and TRBJ2-3; 7 bases fit TRBD1. The CDR3 consists of 15 residues. The V segment lost 3 bases and the J segment 4 bases; nucleotides outside the gene matches: 7. Germline V CDR1 and CDR2: LNHDA, SQIVND (reference sequence). The CDR3 DNA sequence: TGTGCCAGTAGTATGGGGACAGCGAGGTCAGATACGCAGTATTTT. Translated, it gives CASSMGTARSDTQYF.